Listed below are T cell receptor beta chains from one sample, sequenced in a study of blood T cell repertoires in COVID-19. Assay: immunoSEQ multiplex PCR; the TCRdb copy retains only in-frame clones and omits some. The data hold about 150,000 clones, with over 75% observed a single time. The specimen was peripheral blood. The receptors were sampled from a man in his sixties with COVID-19, enrolled during active disease. The conserved cysteine and the conserved F or W are not part of the CDR3 here. Not every row has a clone size; where given, it reads once, few, many or a size class.

- | TRBJ1-1 | TRBV10-3 | 10 | AIGQMNTEAF
once | TRBJ2-1 | TRBV9 | 13 | ASSVITGAGNEQF
- | TRBJ2-7 | TRBV3-1/TRBV3-2 | 15 | ASSQVGLGTGRNEQY
- | TRBJ1-2 | TRBV6-2/TRBV6-3 | 12 | ASSYLDRKNGYT
- | TRBJ2-7 | TRBV9 | 11 | ASSSHNDYEQY
once | TRBJ1-5 | TRBV5-8 | 13 | ASSLLGTVNQPQH
- | TRBJ1-4 | TRBV13 | 14 | ASSPRPQLPNEKLF
- | TRBJ1-6 | TRBV6-5 | 13 | ASSSDISYNSPLH
- | TRBJ2-3 | TRBV7-6 | 12 | ASSLDVGTDTQY
- | TRBJ2-5 | TRBV6-6 | 12 | ASSRGLYQETQY
once | TRBJ1-2 | TRBV5-1 | 11 | ASSPEGGYGYT
- | TRBJ1-5 | TRBV6-6 | 12 | ASSYAEEGQPQH
- | TRBJ2-1 | TRBV2 | 11 | ASLQPRDNEQF
- | TRBJ1-1 | TRBV7-2 | 15 | ASTRLGRGNMNTEAF
- | TRBJ1-3 | TRBV6-6 | 13 | ASSYLAGSGNTIY
- | TRBJ1-5 | TRBV3-1/TRBV3-2 | 14 | ASSPHGDSSNQPQH
- | TRBJ2-3 | TRBV15 | 14 | ATSRDGGVGTDTQY
- | TRBJ1-6 | TRBV2 | 12 | ASSGPGVTSPLH
- | TRBJ1-2 | TRBV28 | 9 | ASSLAYGYT
- | TRBJ1-3 | TRBV5-4 | 11 | ASSLASGNTIY
- | TRBJ2-3 | TRBV6-1 | 14 | ASSGRTSGDSYTQY
few | TRBJ1-2 | TRBV19 | 14 | ASSSRGLLKSYGYT
- | TRBJ2-1 | TRBV24-1 | 18 | ATSDFLGGKGVSTSNEQF
once | TRBJ2-3 | TRBV5-8 | 14 | ASSLKARGATDTQY
- | TRBJ1-3 | TRBV19 | 12 | ASSPMSSGNTIY
- | TRBJ1-1 | TRBV3-1/TRBV3-2 | 12 | ASSQIPGVTEAF
- | TRBJ1-5 | TRBV27 | 13 | ASRHRQNSNQPQH
- | TRBJ2-7 | TRBV6-5 | 13 | ASRTRDRGSYEQY
- | TRBJ2-3 | TRBV5-1 | 11 | ASSDTNTDTQY
- | TRBJ1-5 | TRBV6-6 | 13 | ASSYRQGGNQPQH
- | TRBJ1-1 | TRBV3-1/TRBV3-2 | 10 | ASSLEGRGSF
- | TRBJ1-4 | TRBV14 | 11 | ASSYGTTEKLF
- | TRBJ2-2 | TRBV2 | 11 | ASSDLFTGELF
- | TRBJ2-2 | TRBV19 | 12 | ASRGQGPSGELF
once | TRBJ1-4 | TRBV4-2 | 14 | ASSQDYKTGQEKLF
once | TRBJ2-7 | TRBV5-8 | 15 | ASSLLPGQGESYEQY
- | TRBJ1-2 | TRBV15 | 14 | ATSRNLRDRVFGYT
- | TRBJ2-1 | TRBV4-3 | 14 | ASSQASGSSYNEQF
- | TRBJ2-7 | TRBV27 | 11 | ASSFPGTAEQY
- | TRBJ1-5 | TRBV7-8 | 13 | ASSLLGGGNQPQH
few | TRBJ1-5 | TRBV20-1 | 8 | SARRQPQH
- | TRBJ2-1 | TRBV5-5 | 13 | ASSLNALSYNEQF
- | TRBJ2-1 | TRBV27 | 13 | ASSSRDRGFNEQF
- | TRBJ2-7 | TRBV4-3 | 11 | ASSQYQSYEQY
- | TRBJ2-5 | TRBV12-2 | 13 | ASRLASEPQETQY
- | TRBJ2-5 | TRBV29-1 | 13 | SVTLDRGSGETQY